Shown below are 3 T cell receptor beta chains from a single sample sequenced in a study of cytomegalovirus exposure and HLA in healthy donors. PCR primers comprised 60 Vbeta and 13 Jbeta primers. The method was immunoSEQ multiplex PCR; TCRdb's version includes in-frame clones alone and lacks a portion of them. Here the sample spans 130,000 or so clones, roughly 73% being singletons. Source material: PBMCs. Receptors were obtained from a female donor in good health and CMV-seronegative.

The chain employs TRBV6-5 and TRBJ2-5; D might be TRBD2 (5 bases). V lost 0 bases, J lost 0 bases, and 8 bases lay in between. The CDR3 consists of 15 residues. The germline CDR1 and CDR2 sequences are MNHEY and SVGAGI. CDR3 bases: TGTGCCAGCAGTTACTCCGTGACTAACCAAGAGACCCAGTACTTC. It specifies CASSYSVTNQETQYF.

The rearrangement uses TRBV7-3 and TRBJ2-7, with D tentatively TRBD2 (6 bases). CDR3 length: 15 residues. V lost 2 bases, J lost 6 bases, and 17 bases lay in between. The V gene's germline CDR1 is SGHTA and CDR2 FQGTGA. As DNA, the CDR3 is TGTGCCAGCAGCTTAGCCCCAGCGGCGGGGCGCGAGCAGTACTTC. This codes for CASSLAPAAGREQYF.

The CDR3 bases are TGTGCCAGCAGCCGTAAACAGGGTGGCGCCTATAATTCACCCCTCCACTTT. Its protein is CASSRKQGGAYNSPLHF. The chain has TRBV27 and TRBJ1-6, with D perhaps TRBD1 (6 bases). Germline lookup yields CDR1 MNHEY and CDR2 SMNVEV (reference sequence). V lost 6 bases and J 2 bases, leaving 17 bases between the germline ends. The CDR3 is made up of 17 amino acids.